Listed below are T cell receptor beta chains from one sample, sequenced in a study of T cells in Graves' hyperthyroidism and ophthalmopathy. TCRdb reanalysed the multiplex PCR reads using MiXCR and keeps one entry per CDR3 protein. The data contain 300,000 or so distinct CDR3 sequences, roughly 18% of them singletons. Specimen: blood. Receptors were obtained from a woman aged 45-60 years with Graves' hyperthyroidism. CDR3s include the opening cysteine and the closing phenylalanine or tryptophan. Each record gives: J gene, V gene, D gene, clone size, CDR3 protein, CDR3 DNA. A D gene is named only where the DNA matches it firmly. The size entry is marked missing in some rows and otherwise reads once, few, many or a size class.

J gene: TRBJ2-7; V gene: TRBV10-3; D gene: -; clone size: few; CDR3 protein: CAISANYEQYF; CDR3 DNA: TGTGCCATCAGTGCTAACTACGAGCAGTACTTC
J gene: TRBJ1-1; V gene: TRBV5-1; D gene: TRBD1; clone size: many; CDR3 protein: CASSTRQGDAEAFF; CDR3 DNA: TGCGCCAGCAGCACGCGACAGGGGGACGCTGAAGCTTTCTTT
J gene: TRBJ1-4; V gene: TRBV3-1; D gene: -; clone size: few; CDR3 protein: CASSQASGEKLFF; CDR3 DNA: TGTGCCAGCAGCCAAGCCTCGGGAGAAAAACTGTTTTTT
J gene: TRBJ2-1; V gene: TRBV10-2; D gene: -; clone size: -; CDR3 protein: CASSWQDPSINEQFF; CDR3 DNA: TGCGCCAGCAGTTGGCAGGACCCAAGTATCAATGAGCAGTTCTTC
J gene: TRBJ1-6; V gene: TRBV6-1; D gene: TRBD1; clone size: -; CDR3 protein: CASRLGQVGGVSPLHF; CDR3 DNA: TGTGCCAGCAGGCTCGGACAGGTCGGCGGGGTTTCACCCCTCCACTTT
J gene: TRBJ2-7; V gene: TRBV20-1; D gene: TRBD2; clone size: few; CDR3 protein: CSAHDLAGETYEQYF; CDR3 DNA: TGCAGTGCTCATGATCTAGCGGGAGAGACCTACGAGCAGTACTTC
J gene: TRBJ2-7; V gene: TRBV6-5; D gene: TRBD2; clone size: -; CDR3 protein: CASSYRTTSGRIYEQYF; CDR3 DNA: TGTGCCAGCAGTTATCGCACGACTAGCGGGAGAATCTACGAGCAGTACTTC
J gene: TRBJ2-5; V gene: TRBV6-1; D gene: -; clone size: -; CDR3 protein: CATTDRQETQYF; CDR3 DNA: TGTGCCACTACGGACAGACAAGAGACCCAGTACTTC
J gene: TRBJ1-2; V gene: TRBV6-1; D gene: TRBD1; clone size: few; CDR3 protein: CASSSRGQGEGYTF; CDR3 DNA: TGTGCCAGCAGTTCCCGGGGACAGGGGGAAGGCTACACCTTC
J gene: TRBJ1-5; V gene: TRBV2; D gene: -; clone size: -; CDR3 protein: CASSGGLQPQHF; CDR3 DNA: TGTGCCAGCAGTGGAGGTTTGCAGCCCCAGCATTTT
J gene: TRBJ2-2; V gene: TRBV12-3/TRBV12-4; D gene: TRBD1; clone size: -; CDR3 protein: CASRASGTGVTGELFF; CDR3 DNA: TGTGCCAGCAGAGCCTCCGGGACAGGGGTCACCGGGGAGCTGTTTTTT
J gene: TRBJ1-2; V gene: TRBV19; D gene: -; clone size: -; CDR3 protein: CASLSPGHYGYTF; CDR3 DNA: TGTGCCAGCTTAAGCCCAGGGCACTATGGCTACACCTTC
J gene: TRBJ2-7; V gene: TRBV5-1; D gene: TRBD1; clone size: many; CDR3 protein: CASSPRPGQGPYEQYF; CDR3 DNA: TGCGCCAGCAGCCCCCGTCCGGGACAGGGGCCCTACGAGCAGTACTTC
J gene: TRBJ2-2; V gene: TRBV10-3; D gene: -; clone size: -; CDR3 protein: CAISDGPTGELFF; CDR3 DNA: TGTGCCATCAGTGATGGCCCAACCGGGGAGCTGTTTTTT
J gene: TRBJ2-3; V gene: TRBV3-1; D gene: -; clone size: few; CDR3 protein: CASSQDSQVGDTQYF; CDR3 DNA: TGTGCCAGCAGCCAAGATTCCCAGGTTGGAGATACGCAGTATTTT
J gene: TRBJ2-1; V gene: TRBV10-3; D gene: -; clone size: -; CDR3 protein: CAISLAGRDNEQFF; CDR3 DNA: TGTGCCATCAGTTTGGCGGGACGGGACAATGAGCAGTTCTTC
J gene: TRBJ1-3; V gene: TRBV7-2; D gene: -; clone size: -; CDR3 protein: CASSPPRGSGNTIYF; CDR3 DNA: TGTGCCAGCAGCCCCCCTCGGGGAAGCGGAAACACCATATATTTT
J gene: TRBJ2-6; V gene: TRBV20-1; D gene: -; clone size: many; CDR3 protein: CSAEQGSSGANVLTF; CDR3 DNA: TGCAGTGCTGAACAGGGCAGCTCTGGGGCCAACGTCCTGACTTTC
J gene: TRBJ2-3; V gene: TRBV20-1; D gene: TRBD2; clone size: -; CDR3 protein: CSASGGSPDTQYF; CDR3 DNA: TGCAGTGCTAGCGGCGGGAGTCCAGATACGCAGTATTTT
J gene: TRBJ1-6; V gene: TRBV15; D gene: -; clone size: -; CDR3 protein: CATSRDGGYNSPLHF; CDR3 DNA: TGTGCCACCAGCAGAGATGGAGGCTATAATTCACCCCTCCACTTT
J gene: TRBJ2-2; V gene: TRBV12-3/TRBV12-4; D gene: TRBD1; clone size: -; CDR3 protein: CASSHQAGGFNTGELFF; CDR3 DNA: TGTGCCAGCAGTCACCAGGCAGGGGGCTTTAACACCGGGGAGCTGTTTTTT
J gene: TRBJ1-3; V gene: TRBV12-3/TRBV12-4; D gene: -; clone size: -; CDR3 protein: CASSFFMKASGNTIYF; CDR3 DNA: TGTGCCAGCAGTTTCTTCATGAAGGCCTCCGGAAACACCATATATTTT
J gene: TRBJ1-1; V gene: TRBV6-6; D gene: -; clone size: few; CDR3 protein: CASSYADSEAFF; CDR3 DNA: TGTGCCAGCAGTTACGCGGACAGTGAAGCTTTCTTT
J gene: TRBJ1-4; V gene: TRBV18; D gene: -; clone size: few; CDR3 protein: CASSPRRGSGPNEKLFF; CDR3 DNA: TGTGCCAGCTCACCGCGCCGGGGGTCGGGGCCTAATGAAAAACTGTTTTTT
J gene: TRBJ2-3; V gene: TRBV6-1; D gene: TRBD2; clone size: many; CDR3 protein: CASSFSGRDTQYF; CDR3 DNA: TGTGCCAGCAGTTTTAGCGGGAGAGATACGCAGTATTTT
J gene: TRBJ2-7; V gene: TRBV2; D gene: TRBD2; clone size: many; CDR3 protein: CASTPRSSGSYEQYF; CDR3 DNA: TGTGCCAGCACCCCCCGGAGTAGCGGGAGCTACGAGCAGTACTTC
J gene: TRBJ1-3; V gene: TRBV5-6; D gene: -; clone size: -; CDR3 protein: CASSLAGSIGNTIYF; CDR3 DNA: TGTGCCAGCAGCTTGGCCGGCAGTATTGGAAACACCATATATTTT
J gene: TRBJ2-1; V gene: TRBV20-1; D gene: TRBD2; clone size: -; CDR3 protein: CSASGGRGGGGGGGDEQFF; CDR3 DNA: TGCAGTGCTAGCGGCGGGAGGGGGGGGGGGGGGGGGGGGGGGGATGAGCAGTTCTTC
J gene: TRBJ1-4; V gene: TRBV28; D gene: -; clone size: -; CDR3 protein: CASSIYSGTELFF; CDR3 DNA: TGTGCCAGCAGTATCTACTCCGGGACTGAACTGTTTTTT
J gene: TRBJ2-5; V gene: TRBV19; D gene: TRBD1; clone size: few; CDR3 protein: CASRPKKGQGVETQYF; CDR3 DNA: TGTGCCAGTAGACCGAAGAAGGGACAGGGAGTAGAGACCCAGTACTTC
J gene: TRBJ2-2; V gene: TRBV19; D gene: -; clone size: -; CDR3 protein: CASSPTAQGKGDGELFF; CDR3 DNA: TGTGCCAGTAGCCCCACGGCGCAGGGTAAAGGTGACGGGGAGCTGTTTTTT
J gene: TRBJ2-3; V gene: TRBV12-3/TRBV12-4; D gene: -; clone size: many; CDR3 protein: CASSLATQSITSTDTQYF; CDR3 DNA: TGTGCCAGCAGTTTAGCTACACAGTCTATCACTAGCACAGATACGCAGTATTTT
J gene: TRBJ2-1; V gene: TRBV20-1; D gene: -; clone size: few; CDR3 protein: CSATKEVYNEQFF; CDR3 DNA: TGCAGTGCTACTAAGGAGGTCTACAATGAGCAGTTCTTC
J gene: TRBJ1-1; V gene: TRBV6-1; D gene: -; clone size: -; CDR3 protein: CASSFNGENTEAFF; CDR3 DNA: TGTGCCAGCAGTTTCAACGGAGAGAACACTGAAGCTTTCTTT
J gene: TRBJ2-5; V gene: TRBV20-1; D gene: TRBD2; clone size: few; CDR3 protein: CSARTPGGGQETQYF; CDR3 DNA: TGCAGTGCTAGAACCCCGGGGGGTGGCCAAGAGACCCAGTACTTC
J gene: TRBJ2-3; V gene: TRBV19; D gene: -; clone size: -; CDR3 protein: CASSIGETDTQYF; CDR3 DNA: TGTGCCAGTAGTATTGGGGAGACAGATACGCAGTATTTT
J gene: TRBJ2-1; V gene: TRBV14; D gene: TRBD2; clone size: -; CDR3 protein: CASSQDEKRESNEQFF; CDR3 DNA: TGTGCCAGCAGCCAAGACGAGAAGCGGGAGAGTAATGAGCAGTTCTTC
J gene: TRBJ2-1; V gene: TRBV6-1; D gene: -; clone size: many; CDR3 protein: CASTTGTISYNEQFF; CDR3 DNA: TGTGCCAGCACCACCGGGACCATCTCCTACAATGAGCAGTTCTTC
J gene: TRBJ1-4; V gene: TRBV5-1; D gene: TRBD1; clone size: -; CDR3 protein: CASSLQGLTNEKLFF; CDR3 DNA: TGCGCCAGCAGCTTACAGGGGTTAACTAATGAAAAACTGTTTTTT
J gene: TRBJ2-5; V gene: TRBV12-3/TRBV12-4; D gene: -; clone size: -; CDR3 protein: CASSFDREGQGTQYF; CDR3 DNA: TGTGCCAGCAGTTTCGACAGGGAGGGTCAAGGGACCCAGTACTTC
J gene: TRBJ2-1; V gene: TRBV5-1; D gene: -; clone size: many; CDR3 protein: CASSFGEWLASNEQFF; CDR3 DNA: TGCGCCAGCAGCTTTGGGGAGTGGCTAGCATCCAATGAGCAGTTCTTC
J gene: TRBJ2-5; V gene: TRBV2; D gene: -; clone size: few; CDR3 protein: CASSFSETKAETQYF; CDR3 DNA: TGTGCCAGCAGTTTCTCAGAGACAAAGGCGGAGACCCAGTACTTC
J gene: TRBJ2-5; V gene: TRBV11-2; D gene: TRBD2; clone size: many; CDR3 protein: CASRSGGEGTQYF; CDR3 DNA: TGTGCCAGCAGGAGCGGGGGCGAAGGGACCCAGTACTTC
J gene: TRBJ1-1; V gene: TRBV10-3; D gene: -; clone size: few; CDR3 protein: CAISEGRTGNTEAFF; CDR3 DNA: TGTGCCATCAGTGAGGGAAGGACCGGGAACACTGAAGCTTTCTTT
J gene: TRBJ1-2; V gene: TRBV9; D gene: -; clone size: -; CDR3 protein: CASSVDSGRTNYGYTF; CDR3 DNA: TGTGCCAGCAGCGTAGACTCTGGGCGAACTAACTATGGCTACACCTTC
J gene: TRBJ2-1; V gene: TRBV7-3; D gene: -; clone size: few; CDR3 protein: CASSLRPVSCNEQFF; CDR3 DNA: TGTGCCAGCAGCTTACGCCCTGTCTCCTGCAATGAGCAGTTCTTC
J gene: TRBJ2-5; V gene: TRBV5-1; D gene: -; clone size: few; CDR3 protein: CASHFRETQYF; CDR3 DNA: TGCGCCAGCCACTTTCGGGAGACCCAGTACTTC
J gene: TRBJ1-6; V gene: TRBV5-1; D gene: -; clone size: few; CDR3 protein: CASSLVSDYNSPLHF; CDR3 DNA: TGTGCCAGCAGCTTGGTTTCGGATTATAATTCACCCCTCCACTTT
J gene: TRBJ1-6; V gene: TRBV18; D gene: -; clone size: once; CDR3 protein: CASSNTGGRGSSPLHF; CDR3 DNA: TGTGCCAGCTCGAACACCGGGGGCAGGGGTAGTTCACCCCTCCACTTT
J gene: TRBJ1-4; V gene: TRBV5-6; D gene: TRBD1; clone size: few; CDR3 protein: CASSLDRGEMTNEKLFF; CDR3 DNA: TGTGCCAGCAGCTTGGACAGGGGGGAGATGACTAATGAAAAACTGTTTTTT
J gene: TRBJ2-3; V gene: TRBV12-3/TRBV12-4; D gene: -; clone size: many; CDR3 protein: CASRGWASTGDTQYF; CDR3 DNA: TGTGCCAGCCGAGGATGGGCTAGCACAGGCGATACGCAGTATTTT
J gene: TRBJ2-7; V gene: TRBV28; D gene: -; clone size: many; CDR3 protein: CASSPTLGPSSYEQYF; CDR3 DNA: TGTGCCAGCAGTCCCACCTTGGGACCGAGCTCCTACGAGCAGTACTTC
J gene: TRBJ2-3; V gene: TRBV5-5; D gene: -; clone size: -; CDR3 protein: CASSPPEARGWDTQYF; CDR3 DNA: TGTGCCAGCAGCCCCCCGGAGGCTAGAGGGTGGGATACGCAGTATTTT
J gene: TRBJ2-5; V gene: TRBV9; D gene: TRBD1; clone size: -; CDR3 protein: CASSSPRGQANQETQYF; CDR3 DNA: TGTGCCAGCAGTTCCCCGAGGGGACAGGCTAACCAAGAGACCCAGTACTTC
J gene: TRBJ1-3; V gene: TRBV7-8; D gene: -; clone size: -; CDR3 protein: CASSFDPSGNTIYF; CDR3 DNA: TGTGCCAGCAGCTTTGACCCCTCTGGAAACACCATATATTTT
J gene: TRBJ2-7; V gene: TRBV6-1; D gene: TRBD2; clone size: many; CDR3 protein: CACRATGPSGSTHEQYF; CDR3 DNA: TGTGCCTGCCGAGCTACGGGGCCGAGCGGGAGTACCCACGAGCAGTACTTC
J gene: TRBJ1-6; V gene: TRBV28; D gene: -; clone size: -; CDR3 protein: CASRPATGHFTPLHF; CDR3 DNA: TGTGCCAGCAGACCCGCTACAGGACATTTCACACCCCTCCACTTT
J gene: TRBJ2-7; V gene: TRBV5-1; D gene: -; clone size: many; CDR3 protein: CASSFGGDGYEQYF; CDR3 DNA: TGCGCCAGCAGCTTCGGCGGGGACGGGTACGAGCAGTACTTC
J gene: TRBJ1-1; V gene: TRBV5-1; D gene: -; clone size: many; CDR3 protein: CASSSLQGNTEAFF; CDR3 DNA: TGCGCCAGCAGCTCCCTACAGGGGAACACTGAAGCTTTCTTT